This T cell receptor (beta chain) was profiled in a study of long-term antiretroviral therapy in people with HIV. Germline V gene sequence: CDR1 SGDLS, CDR2 YYNGEE. The germline V and J ends were trimmed by 0 bases and 2 bases, with 12 bases remaining between them. The CDR3 spans 16 residues. Overall study results and limits: HIV repertoires had narrower CDR3 length ranges than controls.

immunoSEQ v3.0 was run at survey level. The data were produced by immunoSEQ multiplex PCR, yet TCRdb's version contains in-frame clones alone and is incomplete. Among about 16,000 clones listed, around 94% were seen once. A word on this clone: What it recognizes is unknown.

The V call is TRBV9, the J call TRBJ1-3; weak D call: TRBD1 (5 bases). The source material was unsorted PBMCs, sampled roughly 6.4 years after starting antiretroviral therapy. The receptor's source is a woman in her fifties or sixties with HIV. In DNA form, the CDR3 reads TGTGCCAGCAGCGTAGCTACGACAGCCACTGGAAACACCATATATTTT. Translating gives CASSVATTATGNTIYF.